The rows below give T cell receptor beta chains drawn from one sample of a study of blood T cell repertoires in COVID-19. Here immunoSEQ multiplex PCR was the method, and the copy in TCRdb shows in-frame clones only, minus some. This table holds fewer than 200,000 clones, around 92% found once. Sample: peripheral blood. The receptors shown here come from a man under 40 with COVID-19, enrolled during active disease. Both conserved end residues are part of each CDR3. The order of the fields is D gene, clone size, V gene, J gene, CDR3 DNA, CDR3 protein. D genes are given only for firm matches. The size of a clone is reported for some rows only, either as once, few or many, or as a class for expanded clones.

d_call: NA; clone_size: NA; v_call: TRBV28; j_call: TRBJ2-6; cdr3_nt: TGTGCCAGTGGGACACCCAGCTCTGGGGCCAACGTCCTGACTTTC; cdr3_aa: CASGTPSSGANVLTF
d_call: NA; clone_size: NA; v_call: TRBV7-8; j_call: TRBJ2-5; cdr3_nt: TGTGCCAGCAGCTTAGCGGACACCCCGGAGACCCAGTACTTC; cdr3_aa: CASSLADTPETQYF
d_call: NA; clone_size: NA; v_call: TRBV28; j_call: TRBJ1-1; cdr3_nt: TGTGCCAGCAGTCCCCCAGGGATGAACACTGAAGCTTTCTTT; cdr3_aa: CASSPPGMNTEAFF
d_call: NA; clone_size: NA; v_call: TRBV19; j_call: TRBJ1-5; cdr3_nt: TGTGCCAGTAGTATAGATGGGGGGGACGGAAATCAGCCCCAGCATTTT; cdr3_aa: CASSIDGGDGNQPQHF
d_call: NA; clone_size: NA; v_call: TRBV29-1; j_call: TRBJ2-5; cdr3_nt: TGCAGCGTTGATACAGGGCGGGAGACCCAGTACTTC; cdr3_aa: CSVDTGRETQYF
d_call: TRBD1; clone_size: NA; v_call: TRBV19; j_call: TRBJ1-2; cdr3_nt: TGTGCCAGTAGCCCCGACAGGGGTGGCGGCTACACCTTC; cdr3_aa: CASSPDRGGGYTF
d_call: TRBD1; clone_size: many; v_call: TRBV27; j_call: TRBJ2-6; cdr3_nt: TGTGCCAGCAGTCGATGGACAGGGGGCAGTGCTGGGGCCAACGTCCTGACTTTC; cdr3_aa: CASSRWTGGSAGANVLTF
d_call: TRBD2; clone_size: once; v_call: TRBV5-1; j_call: TRBJ2-3; cdr3_nt: TGCGCCAGCAGCCCCGGACTAGCGGGGGGGCAAGATACGCAGTATTTT; cdr3_aa: CASSPGLAGGQDTQYF
d_call: NA; clone_size: NA; v_call: TRBV27; j_call: TRBJ2-7; cdr3_nt: TGTGCCAGCAAGTTACAGGGTATCGCCTACGAGCAGTACTTC; cdr3_aa: CASKLQGIAYEQYF
d_call: NA; clone_size: NA; v_call: TRBV9; j_call: TRBJ1-5; cdr3_nt: TGTGCCAGCAGCGGACCTGACAGAATCCAGCATTTT; cdr3_aa: CASSGPDRIQHF
d_call: TRBD2; clone_size: NA; v_call: TRBV6-2/TRBV6-3; j_call: TRBJ2-1; cdr3_nt: TGTGCCAGCAGACCTTCCGGGACTAGCCGCAATGAGCAGTTCTTC; cdr3_aa: CASRPSGTSRNEQFF
d_call: NA; clone_size: NA; v_call: TRBV2; j_call: TRBJ2-7; cdr3_nt: TGTGCCAGCAGTGGACGGACAAAACTACTTTCTACCTACGAGCAGTACTTC; cdr3_aa: CASSGRTKLLSTYEQYF
d_call: NA; clone_size: NA; v_call: TRBV6-5; j_call: TRBJ2-1; cdr3_nt: TGTGCCAGCACCCCAGGAGGGGGCGCACATGAGCAGTTCTTC; cdr3_aa: CASTPGGGAHEQFF
d_call: TRBD1; clone_size: few; v_call: TRBV19; j_call: TRBJ1-6; cdr3_nt: TGTGCCAGTAGTAGAACGGACAGGGGGGATATTTCACCCCTCCACTTT; cdr3_aa: CASSRTDRGDISPLHF
d_call: TRBD2; clone_size: NA; v_call: TRBV28; j_call: TRBJ2-2; cdr3_nt: TGTGCCAGCAGTTCTATATCGGGACTAGCGGTAACTCAACCCGGGGAGCTGTTTTTT; cdr3_aa: CASSSISGLAVTQPGELFF
d_call: NA; clone_size: NA; v_call: TRBV7-9; j_call: TRBJ2-7; cdr3_nt: TGTGCCAGCAGCCAGGACTACGGGATTCAGGGGCAGTACTTC; cdr3_aa: CASSQDYGIQGQYF
d_call: NA; clone_size: NA; v_call: TRBV19; j_call: TRBJ1-1; cdr3_nt: TGTGCCAGTAGTCGTAGGGAGGAGAACACTGAAGCTTTCTTT; cdr3_aa: CASSRREENTEAFF
d_call: TRBD2; clone_size: NA; v_call: TRBV9; j_call: TRBJ2-1; cdr3_nt: TGTGCCAGCAGCGAGGGACTAGCAGTCGGTGAGCAGTTCTTC; cdr3_aa: CASSEGLAVGEQFF
d_call: NA; clone_size: once; v_call: TRBV4-3; j_call: TRBJ1-2; cdr3_nt: TGCGCCAGCAGCCAAGATAGGTCTGGACAGTACCCCTATGGCTACACCTTC; cdr3_aa: CASSQDRSGQYPYGYTF
d_call: NA; clone_size: NA; v_call: TRBV10-3; j_call: TRBJ1-6; cdr3_nt: TGTGCCATCAGTGAGTCCAGTTCACCCCTCCACTTT; cdr3_aa: CAISESSSPLHF
d_call: TRBD1; clone_size: NA; v_call: TRBV7-2; j_call: TRBJ2-1; cdr3_nt: TGTGCCAGCAGCTTTCCTGGGACAGGACTCTACAATGAGCAGTTCTTC; cdr3_aa: CASSFPGTGLYNEQFF
d_call: TRBD1; clone_size: NA; v_call: TRBV24-1; j_call: TRBJ2-7; cdr3_nt: TGTGCCACCAGTGATTTTCGACAGGGGGCCTTGAACTGCTCCTACGAGCAGTACTTC; cdr3_aa: CATSDFRQGALNCSYEQYF
d_call: NA; clone_size: NA; v_call: TRBV6-2/TRBV6-3; j_call: TRBJ1-2; cdr3_nt: TGTGCCAGCAGCCCCGATCGCGCCTATGGCTACACCTTC; cdr3_aa: CASSPDRAYGYTF
d_call: TRBD2; clone_size: NA; v_call: TRBV5-1; j_call: TRBJ2-3; cdr3_nt: TGCGCCAGCACTATAGCGGGAGAGAAAGATACGCAGTATTTT; cdr3_aa: CASTIAGEKDTQYF
d_call: NA; clone_size: NA; v_call: TRBV5-5; j_call: TRBJ1-4; cdr3_nt: TGTGCCAGCAGCTTGGGCACGGGGGGAGAAAAACTGTTTTTT; cdr3_aa: CASSLGTGGEKLFF
d_call: TRBD1; clone_size: NA; v_call: TRBV6-2/TRBV6-3; j_call: TRBJ1-2; cdr3_nt: TGTGCCAGCAGCGCAGGGGGTCTGGATGGCTACACCTTC; cdr3_aa: CASSAGGLDGYTF
d_call: TRBD1; clone_size: NA; v_call: TRBV28; j_call: TRBJ1-4; cdr3_nt: TGTGCCAGCACCCGAGGGGGCCCTGAGGAAAAACTGTTTTTT; cdr3_aa: CASTRGGPEEKLFF
d_call: NA; clone_size: NA; v_call: TRBV2; j_call: TRBJ1-2; cdr3_nt: TGTGCCAGCAGTTCCGGGTCCTACTCTGGCTACACCTTC; cdr3_aa: CASSSGSYSGYTF
d_call: NA; clone_size: NA; v_call: TRBV4-3; j_call: TRBJ2-2; cdr3_nt: TGCGCCAGCAGCCAAGAGGAGCCAAGCAGACTGAACACCGGGGAGCTGTTTTTT; cdr3_aa: CASSQEEPSRLNTGELFF
d_call: NA; clone_size: NA; v_call: TRBV27; j_call: TRBJ1-6; cdr3_nt: TGTGCCAGCAGTTTAGAGGATAATTCACCCCTCCACTTT; cdr3_aa: CASSLEDNSPLHF